The present TCR beta chain was sequenced within a study of cytotoxic CD8 clonotypes in ibrutinib-treated CLL. At the level of the study: Samples showed on average about 260,000 productive templates and 80,000 to 100,000 productive rearrangements. Study observations and caveats: Pretreatment clonality was elevated relative to age-matched healthy donors and paralleled circulating CD8+ T-cell counts.

Comments on this clone: Its antigen is unidentified.

Trimming cost V 4 bases and J 2 bases, with 18 bases left between them. The CDR3 has 16 residues. Per the germline V gene, CDR1 is PRHDT and CDR2 is FYEKMQ (reference sequence). The sequencing depth, 1 in 200,000 to 1 in 1 million T cells, was the target. Libraries were prepared by immunoSEQ multiplex PCR; TCRdb keeps only in-frame clonotypes and omits some of them. The data show 250,000 to 350,000 clones, around 76% seen once. This receptor was identified in a human donor with chronic lymphocytic leukemia. Sample: PBMCs, taken at disease progression, from a patient treated with ibrutinib. The chain is built from TRBV13 and TRBJ2-7; tentatively, D is TRBD2 (6 bases). The CDR3 region is CASSSKTSGSAYEQYF. The DNA of the CDR3 is TGTGCCAGCAGCTCCAAGACTAGTGGTAGCGCCTACGAGCAGTACTTC.